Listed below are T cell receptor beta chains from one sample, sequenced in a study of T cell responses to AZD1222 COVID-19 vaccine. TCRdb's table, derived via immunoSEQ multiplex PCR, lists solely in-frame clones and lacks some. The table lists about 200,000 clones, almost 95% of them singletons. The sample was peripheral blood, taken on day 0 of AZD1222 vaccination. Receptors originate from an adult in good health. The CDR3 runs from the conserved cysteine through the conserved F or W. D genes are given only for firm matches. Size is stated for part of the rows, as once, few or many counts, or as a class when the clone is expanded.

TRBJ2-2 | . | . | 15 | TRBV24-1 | TGTGCCACCAGTGACACTACAGGGAACACCGGGGAGCTGTTTTTT | CATSDTTGNTGELFF
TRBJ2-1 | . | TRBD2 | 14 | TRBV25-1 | TGTGCCAGCAGTGGGACTAGCGGGGTGTATGAGCAGTTCTTC | CASSGTSGVYEQFF
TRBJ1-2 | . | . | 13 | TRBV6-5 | TGTGCCAGCAGCCAGGACGGAAACTATGGCTACACCTTC | CASSQDGNYGYTF
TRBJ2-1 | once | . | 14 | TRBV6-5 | TGTGCCGTACAGGGAAGCGGGTCCTACAATGAGCAGTTCTTC | CAVQGSGSYNEQFF
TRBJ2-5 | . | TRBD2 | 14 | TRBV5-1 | TGCGCCAGCAGAGGTTGGCTAGCGGAAGAGACCCAGTACTTC | CASRGWLAEETQYF
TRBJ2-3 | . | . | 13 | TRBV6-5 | TGTGCCAGCAGGCAAGGACGTTATTATACGCAGTATTTT | CASRQGRYYTQYF
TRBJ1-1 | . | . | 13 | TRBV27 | TGTGCCAGCAGTTACCACAAGGGGGGTGAAGCTTTCTTT | CASSYHKGGEAFF
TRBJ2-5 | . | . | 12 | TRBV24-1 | TGTGCCACCAGTGATCCTGTGGAGACCCAGTACTTC | CATSDPVETQYF
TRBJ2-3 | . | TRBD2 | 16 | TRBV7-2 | TGTGCCAGCAGCTTAATTGCGGGGGGGCCACCTGATACGCAGTATTTT | CASSLIAGGPPDTQYF
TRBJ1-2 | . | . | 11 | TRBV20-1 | TGCAGTGCTAGCTCCGTCTATGGCTACACCTTC | CSASSVYGYTF
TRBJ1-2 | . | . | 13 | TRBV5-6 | TGTGCCAGCAGCCTTCAGGGGATGGGTGGCTACACCTTC | CASSLQGMGGYTF
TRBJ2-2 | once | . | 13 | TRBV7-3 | TGTGCCAGCAGTTTAGAGGACACCGGGGAGCTGTTTTTT | CASSLEDTGELFF
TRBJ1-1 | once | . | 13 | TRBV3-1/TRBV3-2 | TGTGCCAGCGTACAGGGACCTAACACTGAAGCTTTCTTT | CASVQGPNTEAFF
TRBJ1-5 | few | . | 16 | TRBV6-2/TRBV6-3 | TGTGCCAGCAGTTTGGGCGGCGGGGGGAATAGACAGCCCCAGCATTTT | CASSLGGGGNRQPQHF
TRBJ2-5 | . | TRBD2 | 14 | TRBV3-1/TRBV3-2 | TGTGCCAGCAGCTGGCGGGGGGGCGCAGAGACCCAGTACTTC | CASSWRGGAETQYF
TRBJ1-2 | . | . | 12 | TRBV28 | TGTGCCAGCAGTTTCCGTTATGAGGGCTACACCTTC | CASSFRYEGYTF
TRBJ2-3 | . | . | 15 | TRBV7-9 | TGTGCCAGCATTATAGACGGGGCCAGCACAGATACGCAGTATTTT | CASIIDGASTDTQYF
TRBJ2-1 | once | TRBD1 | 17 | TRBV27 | TGTGCCAGCAGTCCCTCCTCGACAGGGAGCTCCTACAATGAGCAGTTCTTC | CASSPSSTGSSYNEQFF
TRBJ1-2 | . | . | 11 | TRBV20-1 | TGCAGTGCTAGCGATTCCTATGGCTACACCTTC | CSASDSYGYTF
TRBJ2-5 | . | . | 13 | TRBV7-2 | TGTGCCAGCAGCCCCTCCGGGGGCGAGACCCAGTACTTC | CASSPSGGETQYF
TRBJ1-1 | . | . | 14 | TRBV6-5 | TGTGCCAGCAGTTACTCCGGGGGAAAGTCTGAAGCTTTCTTT | CASSYSGGKSEAFF
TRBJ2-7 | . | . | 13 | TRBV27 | TGTGCCAGCAGTCCAGGACAGACCTACGAGCAGTACTTC | CASSPGQTYEQYF
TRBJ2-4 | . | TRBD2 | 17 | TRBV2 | TGTGCCAGCAGTACAATTTACCCCGGGACTAGTTTTCTCATTCAGTACTTC | CASSTIYPGTSFLIQYF
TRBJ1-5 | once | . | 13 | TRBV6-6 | TGTGCCAGCAAACCACAGGGAAATCAGCCCCAGCATTTT | CASKPQGNQPQHF
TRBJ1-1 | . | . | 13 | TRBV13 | TGTGCCAGCAGCTCGGACGGGAACACTGAAGCTTTCTTT | CASSSDGNTEAFF
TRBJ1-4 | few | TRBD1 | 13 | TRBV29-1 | TGCAGCGTGCGGGACAGGGGGCTCGAAAAACTGTTTTTT | CSVRDRGLEKLFF
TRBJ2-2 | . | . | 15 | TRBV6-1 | TGTGCCAGCAGTGAAAACAGCCTATACACCGGGGAGCTGTTTTTT | CASSENSLYTGELFF
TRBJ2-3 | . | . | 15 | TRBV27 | TGTGCCAGCGGCAAGTCTCTCAGAAGCACAGATACGCAGTATTTT | CASGKSLRSTDTQYF
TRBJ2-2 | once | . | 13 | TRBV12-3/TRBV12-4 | TGTGCCAGCAGTTTCTCCACTAGCGGGGAGCTGTTTTTT | CASSFSTSGELFF
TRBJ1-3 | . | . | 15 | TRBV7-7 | TGTGCCAGCAGCTTAAATCAGGGCTCTGGAAACACCATATATTTT | CASSLNQGSGNTIYF
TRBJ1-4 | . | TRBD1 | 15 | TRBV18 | TGTGCCAGCTCACCTAAGGGACAGGGCAATGAAAAACTGTTTTTT | CASSPKGQGNEKLFF
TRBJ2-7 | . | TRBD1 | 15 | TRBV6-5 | TGTGCCAGCAGTTCAACCGGGACAGGATTATACGAGCAGTACTTC | CASSSTGTGLYEQYF
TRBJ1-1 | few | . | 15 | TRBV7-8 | TGTGCCAGCAGCCAGATGGAGGGGGTGGTTACTGAAGCTTTCTTT | CASSQMEGVVTEAFF
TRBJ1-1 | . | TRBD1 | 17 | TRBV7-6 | TGTGCCAGCAGCTTAGCTCCGACAGGGGTTACGGGGACTGAAGCTTTCTTT | CASSLAPTGVTGTEAFF
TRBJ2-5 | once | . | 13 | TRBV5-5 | TGTGCCAGCAGCTTGACAGGGATGGAGACCCAGTACTTC | CASSLTGMETQYF
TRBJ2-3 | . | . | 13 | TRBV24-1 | TGTGCCACCAGTGATGGCTCTTTGGATACGCAGTATTTT | CATSDGSLDTQYF
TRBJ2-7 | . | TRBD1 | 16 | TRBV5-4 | TGTGCCAGCAGCTTGTATGGAGCAGGGGGCTTTTACGAGCAGTACTTC | CASSLYGAGGFYEQYF
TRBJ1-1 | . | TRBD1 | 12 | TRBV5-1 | TGCGCCAGCAGCGCACAGGGGTATGAAGCTTTCTTT | CASSAQGYEAFF
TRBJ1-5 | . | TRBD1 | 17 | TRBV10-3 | TGTGCCATCAGTGACAGTGACAGGGGACTTGGTAATCAGCCCCAGCATTTT | CAISDSDRGLGNQPQHF
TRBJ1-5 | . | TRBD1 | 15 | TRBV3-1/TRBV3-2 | TGTGCCAGCAGCCAAGAGGGACAGGGTAATCAGCCCCAGCATTTT | CASSQEGQGNQPQHF
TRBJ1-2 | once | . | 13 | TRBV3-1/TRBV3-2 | TGTGCCAGCAGCCAGGCCCGGGGCTATGGCTACACCTTC | CASSQARGYGYTF
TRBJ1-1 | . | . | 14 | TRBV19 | TGTGCCAGTAGTAGGCCTCCAGAGAACGCTGAAGCTTTCTTT | CASSRPPENAEAFF
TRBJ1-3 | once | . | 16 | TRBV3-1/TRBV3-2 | TGTGCCAGCAGCGCGCAACAAATTCTCTCTGGAAACACCATATATTTT | CASSAQQILSGNTIYF
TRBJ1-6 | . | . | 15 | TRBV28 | TGTGCCACCCTCGGCCAGGGCACCTATAATTCACCCCTCCACTTT | CATLGQGTYNSPLHF
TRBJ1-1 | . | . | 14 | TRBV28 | TGTGCCAGCAGTTTCCGGAGGGGATACACTGAAGCTTTCTTT | CASSFRRGYTEAFF
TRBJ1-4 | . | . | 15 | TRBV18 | TGTGCCAGCTCGCACTCCCGGGGCGGCGAGGAAAAACTGTTTTTT | CASSHSRGGEEKLFF
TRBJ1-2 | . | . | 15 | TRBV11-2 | TGTGCCAGCAGCTTAGCCTCGACAGACCCTTATGGCTACACCTTC | CASSLASTDPYGYTF
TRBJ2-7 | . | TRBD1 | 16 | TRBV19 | TGTGCCAGTAGTAGAGATGGGACAGGGGGCTGGTACGAGCAGTACTTC | CASSRDGTGGWYEQYF
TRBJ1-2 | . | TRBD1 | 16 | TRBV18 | TGTGCCAGCTCACCACTCTCGGGACAGGGCCTTAAGGGCTACACCTTC | CASSPLSGQGLKGYTF
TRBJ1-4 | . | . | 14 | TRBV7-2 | TGTGCCAGCAGCTTACGGGGAACTAATGAAAAACTGTTTTTT | CASSLRGTNEKLFF
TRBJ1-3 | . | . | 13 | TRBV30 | TGTGCCTGGATTTTAACTAGTGGCAACACCATATATTTT | CAWILTSGNTIYF
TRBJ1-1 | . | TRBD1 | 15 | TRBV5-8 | TGTGCCAGCAGCCGGGGACAGGGGGTGAACACTGAAGCTTTCTTT | CASSRGQGVNTEAFF
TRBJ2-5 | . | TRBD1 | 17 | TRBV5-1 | TGCGCCAGCAGCGCGGGACAGGGGCCCCGGTACCAAGAGACCCAGTACTTC | CASSAGQGPRYQETQYF